The 9 T cell receptor beta chains reported below all come from one sample, sequenced in a study of CD8+CD57+ T cells in acquired aplastic anemia. Profiles of TCR beta VDJ and CDR3 were generated from a genomic DNA template. TCRdb processed the reads anew with MiXCR; each CDR3 protein has one entry. This sample has approximately 99,000 distinct CDR3 sequences, with around 53% found just once. Sample: sorted CD4+, CD8+, or CD8+CD57+ T cells (not recorded which) from PBMCs. The receptors were gathered from a human donor in good health, serving as a control.

V gene TRBV20-1 combines with J gene TRBJ1-5, with TRBD1 matching over 9 bases. Germline CDR1 and CDR2: DFQATT and SNEGSKA (reference sequence). This CDR3 is built from 13 residues. V shed 5 bases and J 7 bases; nucleotides not matched to a gene: 6. DNA for the CDR3: TGCAGTGCTTCGGACAGGGGAGACCAGCCCCAGCATTTT. Protein: CSASDRGDQPQHF.

This clonotype was observed many times. The chain combines TRBV20-1 with TRBJ2-7; 9 positions match TRBD1. From germline, CDR1 is DFQATT and CDR2 SNEGSKA (reference sequence). With V trimmed by 5 bases and J by 3 bases, 8 bases remained unmatched. The CDR3 has 14 amino acids. The CDR3 nucleotides read TGCAGTGCTGATATTCAGGGACAGGGCTACGAGCAGTACTTC. Translated, it gives CSADIQGQGYEQYF.

This sequence joins TRBV25-1 and TRBJ1-5, with 7 bases identical to TRBD1. V dropped 6 bases and J dropped 1; count of bases not matched to a gene: 3. The CDR3 length is 14 residues. Looked up from germline, CDR1 is MGHDK and CDR2 is SYGVNS. In DNA, the CDR3 is TGTGCCAGCAGCCGGACAGGCAGCAATCAGCCCCAGCATTTT. As protein: CASSRTGSNQPQHF.

This clonotype was counted only a few times. A read error is possible here, since a much larger clone lies one base away. The chain carries TRBV27 and TRBJ2-7, with TRBD2 as a possible D gene (6 bases). Germline values: CDR1 MNHEY, CDR2 SMNVEV (reference sequence). The CDR3 is 14 residues long. The CDR3: CASCLAQGLYEQYF. In nucleotides, the CDR3 is TGTGCCAGCTGTTTAGCTCAGGGACTCTACGAGCAGTACTTC.

At least ten counts were recorded for this clonotype. The chain is built from TRBV7-6 and TRBJ1-1, with D hard to call. CDR1 and CDR2 (germline): SGHVS, FNYEAQ. The V end was cut by 5 bases, the J end by 6 bases, with 19 bases between. The CDR3 is 15 residues long. DNA for the CDR3: TGTGCCAGCAGCCACGGACGGCCACCCAACGCTGAAGCTTTCTTT. Translated: CASSHGRPPNAEAFF.

The chain couples TRBV7-2 to TRBJ1-5; perhaps TRBD1 as D (5 bases). The ends were cut back, 6 bases at V and 4 bases at J, with 7 bases in the middle. The V gene's germline CDR1 is SGHTA and CDR2 FQGNSA. The CDR3 runs 12 residues. CDR3 region: CASSAGNQPQHF. The DNA for the CDR3 is TGTGCCAGCAGTGCAGGGAATCAGCCCCAGCATTTT.

This clonotype was counted ten times or more. The genes are TRBV2 and TRBJ1-1; tentative D call: TRBD1 (5 bases). The germline CDR1 and CDR2 sequences are SNHLY and FYNNEI. This CDR3 comprises 12 residues. V was clipped by 6 bases and J by 8 bases, with 13 bases between them. The CDR3 loop is CASSRRDGEAFF. The CDR3 DNA reads as TGTGCCAGCAGCCGTAGGGACGGGGAAGCTTTCTTT.

This chain joins TRBV20-1 and TRBJ2-1, with TRBD2 matching over 10 bases. J lost 4 bases, V lost 6 bases, and 9 bases had no gene match. Germline V gene lookup returns CDR1 DFQATT and CDR2 SNEGSKA (reference sequence). This CDR3 is 15 amino acids long. The CDR3 region has the DNA TGCAGTGCCCGAGCCCTAGCGGGAGAGTACAATGAGCAGTTCTTC. Its protein product is CSARALAGEYNEQFF.

V usage is TRBV19 and J usage is TRBJ1-5; D is ambiguous. The V end lost 3 bases, the J end lost 1 base, and 4 bases lay between the germline ends. The germline gives CDR1 LNHDA, CDR2 SQIVND (reference sequence). This CDR3 has 13 residues. The CDR3 reads CASSIASNQPQHF. As DNA, the CDR3 is TGTGCCAGTAGTATTGCGAGCAATCAGCCCCAGCATTTT.